The rows below give T cell receptor beta chains drawn from one sample of a study of blood T cell repertoires in COVID-19. The table came from immunoSEQ multiplex PCR; TCRdb's copy has only in-frame clones and leaves some out. This sample yields about 270,000 clones, of which roughly 84% are seen a single time; around 7.8% belongs to the top ten. Specimen: peripheral blood. These receptors were obtained from a human donor in a cohort sampled during active COVID-19. Each CDR3 is given with its conserved first and last residue. The D gene is left open where the match is weak. Some rows have no size entry. The others give once, few or many, or a class for an expanded clone.

J gene,D gene,clone size,V gene,CDR3 protein,CDR3 DNA
TRBJ2-1,TRBD1,-,TRBV14,CASSPAGGSYNEQFF,TGTGCCAGCAGCCCAGCAGGGGGCTCCTACAATGAGCAGTTCTTC
TRBJ1-3,-,-,TRBV4-1,CASSQILPGRDTIYF,TGCGCCAGCAGCCAAATTCTCCCTGGGCGGGACACCATATATTTT
TRBJ2-1,TRBD2,-,TRBV7-3,CASSLMAGVYNEQFF,TGTGCCAGCAGCTTAATGGCGGGAGTTTACAATGAGCAGTTCTTC
TRBJ2-1,-,-,TRBV7-7,CASSRLGAGNEQFF,TGTGCTAGCAGCCGCCTGGGGGCGGGCAATGAGCAGTTCTTC
TRBJ1-2,TRBD1,-,TRBV7-2,CASSIVAGGGYGYTF,TGTGCCAGCAGCATAGTGGCAGGGGGTGGCTATGGCTACACCTTC
TRBJ2-2,TRBD1,-,TRBV5-1,CASSRGQGQLNTGELFF,TGCGCCAGCAGTAGGGGACAGGGCCAATTAAACACCGGGGAGCTGTTTTTT
TRBJ2-6,-,-,TRBV7-8,CASSLIGNTGANVLTF,TGTGCCAGCAGCCTAATCGGGAATACCGGGGCCAACGTCCTGACTTTC
TRBJ2-2,TRBD2,few,TRBV27,CASSILAGGGGELFF,TGTGCCAGCAGTATACTAGCGGGAGGGGGCGGGGAGCTGTTTTTT
TRBJ2-1,TRBD2,-,TRBV27,CASSLLSGRVFF,TGTGCCAGCAGTTTACTTAGCGGGAGGGTGTTCTTC
TRBJ2-5,TRBD1,-,TRBV6-5,CASSSGQLETQYF,TGTGCCAGCAGTTCGGGACAGTTGGAGACCCAGTACTTC
TRBJ2-7,TRBD2,-,TRBV19,CASSSQGTSGSLEQYF,TGTGCCAGTAGCTCACAAGGGACTAGCGGGAGTCTCGAGCAGTACTTC
TRBJ2-7,-,few,TRBV19,CASSAGSSYEQYF,TGTGCCAGTAGTGCGGGGAGCTCCTACGAGCAGTACTTC
TRBJ2-7,-,once,TRBV11-2,CASSLVTSLIYEQYF,TGTGCCAGCAGCTTGGTGACTAGTTTGATCTACGAGCAGTACTTC
TRBJ2-1,TRBD2,-,TRBV11-3,CASGSGGEQFF,TGTGCCAGCGGGAGCGGGGGCGAGCAGTTCTTC
TRBJ2-1,TRBD2,-,TRBV2,CASSLASGRASEQFF,TGTGCCAGCAGCCTAGCTAGCGGGAGGGCCAGTGAGCAGTTCTTC
TRBJ2-5,TRBD1,-,TRBV5-1,CASSLAGRQGSGAQYF,TGCGCCAGCAGCTTGGCGGGTAGACAGGGGTCAGGGGCCCAGTACTTC
TRBJ2-2,TRBD1,-,TRBV7-9,CASRGTENTGELFF,TGTGCCAGCCGAGGGACAGAGAACACCGGGGAGCTGTTTTTT
TRBJ2-3,-,-,TRBV5-4,CASSDRLEGDTQYF,TGTGCCAGCAGCGATCGGCTGGAGGGAGATACGCAGTATTTT
TRBJ1-5,TRBD1,-,TRBV29-1,CSVDGQGGQPQHF,TGCAGCGTTGACGGACAGGGAGGTCAGCCCCAGCATTTT
TRBJ1-5,-,few,TRBV28,CASSFLDSSLQPQHF,TGTGCCAGCAGTTTCTTGGACAGTTCCCTCCAGCCCCAGCATTTT
TRBJ2-3,TRBD2,few,TRBV18,CASSPVPLAGVGTDTQYF,TGTGCCAGCTCACCGGTCCCACTAGCGGGAGTTGGCACAGATACGCAGTATTTT
TRBJ1-5,-,few,TRBV6-2/TRBV6-3,CASSYPGFNQPQHF,TGTGCCAGCAGTTACCCGGGGTTCAATCAGCCCCAGCATTTT
TRBJ1-5,TRBD1,-,TRBV29-1,CSVASTGGNQPQHF,TGCAGCGTTGCGTCTACAGGGGGGAATCAGCCCCAGCATTTT
TRBJ1-6,-,-,TRBV18,CASSPPGAQNSPLHF,TGTGCCAGCTCACCACCGGGGGCGCAGAATTCACCCCTCCACTTT
TRBJ2-5,-,-,TRBV29-1,CSVDGGEQETQYF,TGCAGCGTTGATGGAGGGGAACAAGAGACCCAGTACTTC
TRBJ1-1,TRBD1,few,TRBV7-8,CASSRDRDTEAFF,TGTGCCAGCAGCCGTGACAGGGACACTGAAGCTTTCTTT
TRBJ2-2,TRBD1,-,TRBV7-6,CASSLAGQGIGELFF,TGTGCCAGCAGCTTAGCCGGACAGGGGATCGGGGAGCTGTTTTTT
TRBJ2-4,-,-,TRBV10-3,CAISEQAAKNIQYF,TGTGCCATCAGTGAACAGGCAGCCAAAAACATTCAGTACTTC
TRBJ1-1,-,-,TRBV7-2,CASSPLRVEAFF,TGTGCCAGCAGCCCGCTCAGGGTTGAAGCTTTCTTT
TRBJ2-2,TRBD1,-,TRBV5-5,CASTLWTGKPGELFF,TGTGCCAGCACCCTGTGGACAGGGAAGCCCGGGGAGCTGTTTTTT
TRBJ1-3,TRBD1,-,TRBV9,CASSVSPRQGTGNTIYF,TGTGCCAGCAGCGTAAGCCCCCGACAGGGGACTGGAAACACCATATATTTT
TRBJ1-6,TRBD1,-,TRBV6-6,CASSYIQGARDSPLHF,TGTGCCAGCAGTTACATCCAGGGGGCGAGGGATTCACCCCTCCACTTT
TRBJ1-4,-,-,TRBV19,CASSPLRDFNEKLFF,TGTGCCAGTAGTCCCCTCCGGGATTTCAATGAAAAACTGTTTTTT
TRBJ2-2,-,-,TRBV7-6,CASSPPRGLTGELFF,TGTGCCAGCAGCCCTCCCAGGGGCCTCACCGGGGAGCTGTTTTTT
TRBJ2-1,TRBD2,-,TRBV19,CASRGGSSYNEQFF,TGTGCCAGTAGGGGGGGGAGCTCCTACAATGAGCAGTTCTTC
TRBJ2-7,-,-,TRBV6-4,CASSAQGGWGGEQYF,TGTGCCAGCAGTGCCCAGGGGGGCTGGGGAGGCGAGCAGTACTTC
TRBJ2-1,TRBD2,-,TRBV7-6,CASSPVSGSGYNEQFF,TGTGCCAGCAGCCCAGTCAGCGGGAGTGGTTACAATGAGCAGTTCTTC
TRBJ1-5,-,-,TRBV5-4,CASSWDNNQPQHF,TGTGCCAGCAGCTGGGACAATAATCAGCCCCAGCATTTT
TRBJ2-1,TRBD2,-,TRBV9,CASSVGLAGGGSEQFF,TGTGCCAGCAGCGTAGGGCTAGCGGGAGGGGGAAGTGAGCAGTTCTTC
TRBJ2-5,TRBD2,-,TRBV29-1,CSVAPRGGTGQETQYF,TGCAGCGTGGCCCCCCGGGGGGGAACGGGGCAAGAGACCCAGTACTTC
TRBJ2-7,-,-,TRBV2,CASSEPSTSYEQYF,TGTGCCAGCAGTGAACCTAGCACCTCCTACGAGCAGTACTTC
TRBJ2-7,TRBD1,-,TRBV7-8,CASSLAAGGYEQYF,TGTGCCAGCAGCTTAGCGGCAGGGGGCTACGAGCAGTACTTC
TRBJ2-3,-,-,TRBV10-1,CASSERGGSGTQYF,TGCGCCAGCAGTGAGAGGGGGGGCTCCGGTACGCAGTATTTT
TRBJ1-3,-,-,TRBV5-4,CASSSSQMEFGNTIYF,TGTGCCAGCAGCTCCTCCCAAATGGAGTTTGGGAACACCATATATTTT